This T cell receptor beta chain was identified in a study of blood T cell repertoires in COVID-19. Study overall: Samples came from the United States, Italy and Spain, spanning acute and convalescent COVID-19. In each case, the material was cDNA or gDNA derived from T cells, B-cell-depleted T cells, or PBMCs.

Study processing details: Counts of nucleated cells, estimated from reference gene primer amplification, were obtained. Measured with immunoSEQ multiplex PCR; TCRdb has only the in-frame clones, and not every one. V and J calls and clone size are as listed in that table; D and trimming were resolved from the DNA. Among 130,000 or so clones, roughly four fifths were seen once, and the ten largest hold roughly an eighth. This clone was found once. Other DNA sequences in this sample translate to the same CDR3. The CDR3 runs to 13 residues. V lost 3 bases to trimming and J lost 6 bases; unmatched junction nucleotides: 4. Germline V gene data show CDR1 as LGHDT and CDR2 as YNNKEL (reference sequence).

The genes are TRBV3-1 (or the pseudogene TRBV3-2) and TRBJ2-7; 8 nucleotides match TRBD1. The sample was peripheral blood. This TCR derives from a human donor in a cohort sampled during active COVID-19. CDR3 protein: CASSQDRVGEQYF. CDR3 in DNA: TGTGCCAGCAGCCAGGACAGGGTAGGCGAGCAGTACTTC.